This TCR beta chain derives from a study of blood T cell repertoires in COVID-19 (dated by TCRdb to about 2020). Looking at the study overall: Samples covering the acute and convalescent phases of COVID-19 were provided by collaborators in the United States, Italy and Spain. A de-identified subject ID, COVID-19 status, age in years and sex were almost always included in the sample metadata. Subjects who had been exposed to COVID-19, were actively infected with it, or had recovered from it provided the deeply sampled blood TCRbeta repertoires that made up the dataset. The repertoires were released in a freely available public database intended as a resource for research on the immune response to SARS-CoV-2. The prospective study material was composed of cDNA or gDNA derived from T cells, B-cell-depleted T cells, or PBMCs. Where HLA class I and class II types were available, the types were taken from metadata supplied by the sample provider, not from assay-based typing. The samples were drawn from two sources: the first 160 participants of the ongoing ImmuneRACE study, and over 950 subjects contributed by 6 global collaborators.

TCRbeta CDR3 regions were amplified from genomic DNA by means of the immunoSEQ Assay, a bias-controlled multiplex PCR. The paper's processing steps were these. The number of nucleated cells in each sample was estimated by amplification of reference gene primers within the assay. To quantify the absolute abundance of each unique TCRbeta CDR3 rearrangement, sequence reads were collapsed and filtered. For each sample, productive Simpson clonality was calculated by taking the square root of Simpson's diversity index across productive rearrangements. TCRdb provides this immuneACCESS table in a form limited to in-frame rearrangements. Some clones are lacking; in checked studies, under half of them reflect an unresolved V gene, and why the rest are absent is not known. Clonal size and the V and J genes are those of that table, whereas D and trimming came from the DNA. In all, the sample holds 80,000 to 85,000 clones, and under 85% of those were seen once. The top ten clones comprise over 10% of the sample.

General study outcomes and caveats: Clinical and demographic metadata were provided uncurated, with the amount varying by source and participant.

CDR1 SGHTA and CDR2 FQGTGA are derived from the germline V gene. CDR3 length: 15 amino acids, cysteine to phenylalanine. Only the CDR3 DNA stays, 45 bases, in frame from base 1. Trimming removed 5 bases from V and 8 bases from J, leaving 21 bases between the germline ends. Each collaborating institution followed its own protocols to collect whole blood in K2EDTA tubes. For TCRbeta analysis, collaborators shipped samples as frozen whole blood, isolated PBMCs, or DNA extracted from either of those sample types. In regard to this clone: Its antigen specificity is not known. Per-nucleotide qualities are absent, and no much larger clonotype sits a single base away.

Sequenced material: peripheral blood. The sequence derives from a human donor in a cohort sampled during active COVID-19. The receptor chain draws on TRBV7-3 and TRBJ1-2; no D segment can be confidently identified. The CDR3 has the sequence CASSPTPGPSGGYTF. The nucleotide sequence is TGTGCCAGCAGCCCGACACCGGGCCCCAGCGGCGGCTACACCTTC.